This T cell receptor beta chain stems from a study of blood T cell repertoires in COVID-19. At the level of the study: Both acute and convalescent COVID-19 samples were obtained from the United States, Italy and Spain. Sources were T cells, B-cell-depleted T cells, or PBMCs; the material itself was cDNA or gDNA.

One Seattle source followed patients from active infection through their disease course. Germline assignment: CDR1 KGHSH and CDR2 LQKENI. This CDR3 is built from 17 residues. Trimming cost V 3 bases and J 5 bases; bases outside gene matches: 10. As originally analysed: Estimates of nucleated cell counts were drawn from the amplification of reference gene primers. Profiled with immunoSEQ multiplex PCR; TCRdb holds only in-frame clones, not every one. D and trimming were read from the DNA, whereas the V and J calls and clone size are those reported in that table. The table shows tens of thousands of clones, with 87% occurring only once.

This chain uses TRBV18 with TRBJ2-1; TRBD2 matches 10 bases. The sequencing sample was made of peripheral blood. This TCR came from a woman aged 60 to 75 with COVID-19, enrolled during active disease. This CDR3 is CASSPLQLAGINNEQFF. The DNA for the CDR3 is TGTGCCAGCTCACCCCTGCAACTAGCGGGGATTAACAATGAGCAGTTCTTC.